The rows below give T cell receptor beta chains drawn from one sample of a study of sequential checkpoint blockade in melanoma. Clones were sequenced by immunoSEQ multiplex PCR, and TCRdb holds only the in-frame ones, with some missing. Among some 10,000 clones listed, approximately 80% were seen once. Sample: CD8+ T cells sorted from blood (inferred from file names), taken from a patient given nivolumab and ipilimumab in sequence. Receptors originate from a human donor with melanoma. CDR3s leave out the opening cysteine and the closing phenylalanine or tryptophan. Some rows have no size entry. The others give once, few or many, or a class for an expanded clone.

v_call clone_size cdr3_aa
TRBV28 . ASSFGTEAF
TRBV5-6 . ASSSLGGSTNSPLH
TRBV6-4 . ASSDSGGGVNEQF
TRBV27 . ASSEGGLYEQY
TRBV4-2 . ASSRGGATDTQY
TRBV19 once AGSLRTGVGGYT
TRBV28 . AHTGPYGYT
TRBV6-5 . ASSYSAGVNTEAF
TRBV5-1 . ASSLGQVTDTQY
TRBV7-2 once ASSLGQGMNEQF
TRBV9 . ASSGTGAHEQY
TRBV4-1 . ASSQHSNSPLH
TRBV6-5 once ASSYRRGSPLH
TRBV4-1 . ASSQDEVVFNEQY
TRBV27 . ASRPSYRDPSGYEQY
TRBV2 . ASSDYSYEQY
TRBV18 . ASTDRPMNTEAF
TRBV6-5 . ASRAPASGLYEQY
TRBV7-6 . ASSLGQQGNEQF
TRBV12-5 once ASGLTRQITGELF
TRBV14 . ASSQGGSYT
TRBV28 . ASSLPVGLAGGRQETQY
TRBV11-3 . ASSLWQGYEQY
TRBV19 . ASSIVPGNQPQH
TRBV19 . ASSIKGQGIYEQY
TRBV2 . ASSEGRSGNTIY
TRBV7-9 . ASSTGQGVAGGYT
TRBV11-3 . ASSLESSGYEQY
TRBV15 . ATSRERITDTQY
TRBV19 . ATLAVSYEQY
TRBV6-5 . ASSYSSEDTEAF
TRBV11-1 . ASSFSSSYEQY
TRBV27 . ASSLFAQGAGTEAF
TRBV29-1 . SAYRGPEQY
TRBV5-1 . ASTPTGGYEQY
TRBV6-1 . ASSFGGGYT
TRBV25-1 . ASGLADNEQF
TRBV4-1 . ASSLREGREQY
TRBV2 once ASSEPRDVSGNTIY
TRBV2 . ASSVWDSLSGANVLT
TRBV9 . ASSAETGEAYEQY
TRBV19 few ASSIAVMTSGRYTGELF
TRBV19 . ASSIDRFSTDTQY
TRBV11-2 . ASSFEQGNPYEQY
TRBV29-1 . SVGGTGYQETQY
TRBV9 once ASSVGLAGWGTDTQY
TRBV27 . ASSLGSNQPQH
TRBV11-2 . ASSPGGRNTEAF
TRBV4-2 . ASSPPGGGNSPLH
TRBV10-3 few AISELAGGSGGYT
TRBV5-6 . ASSLPGGSYEQY
TRBV5-1 few ASSFGLAEETQY
TRBV28 . ASSPLGQYYGYT